The 15 T cell receptor beta chains listed next were all sequenced from one sample in a study of PD-L1 blockade in urothelial cancer. Sequenced by immunoSEQ multiplex PCR; TCRdb stores in-frame clones only, minus some. The repertoire holds about 84,000 clones, with roughly 82% as singletons. This specimen consisted of PBMCs, obtained around atezolizumab (anti-PD-L1) treatment. The source of these receptors is a man aged 65-85 years with urothelial cancer.

CDR3 region: CASSEALFPWAGRTDTQYF. In DNA, the CDR3 is TGTGCCAGCAGTGAAGCGCTTTTTCCTTGGGCAGGGAGGACAGATACGCAGTATTTT. J is TRBJ2-3 and V is TRBV6-1, with D possibly matching TRBD2 (6 bases). Germline CDR1 MNHNS, CDR2 SASEGT. CDR3 length equals 19 residues. With 0 bases removed from V and 3 bases from J, the gap between germline ends came to 22 bases.

This clone was counted a few times. This chain uses TRBV5-6 with TRBJ2-3, with 7 bases that match TRBD2. Trimming at V came to 1 base and at J to 2 bases, leaving 4 bases not matched to a gene. This CDR3 region has 15 residues. In germline, CDR1 is SGHDT, CDR2 YYEEEE. This CDR3 is CASSLTGGNTDTQYF. In DNA, the CDR3 is TGTGCCAGCAGCTTGACGGGGGGAAACACAGATACGCAGTATTTT.

The chain employs TRBV9 and TRBJ1-2; maybe TRBD1 (6 bases). Germline V CDR1 and CDR2: SGDLS, YYNGEE. Trimming took 1 base from V and 6 from J, leaving 13 bases between them. The CDR3 runs to 14 residues. CDR3 nucleotides: TGTGCCAGCAGCGTAAATACAGGGAGAAATGGCTACACCTTC. It yields the protein CASSVNTGRNGYTF.

The V call is TRBV7-9, the J call TRBJ2-1, with 10 bases that match TRBD1. The CDR3 is 15 amino acids. Per germline, CDR1 SEHNR and CDR2 FQNEAQ (reference sequence). V lost 5 bases and J lost 8; bases outside the gene matches: 9. This CDR3 is CASSPRGTGVDEQFF. CDR3 DNA sequence: TGTGCCAGCAGCCCAAGGGGGACAGGGGTCGATGAGCAGTTCTTC.

V usage is TRBV19 and J usage is TRBJ2-7; 12 bases align to TRBD2. Germline CDR1 and CDR2: LNHDA and SQIVND (reference sequence). The length of the CDR3 is 15 residues. With 5 bases clipped from V and 4 bases from J, the junction kept 6 bases outside the gene matches. CDR3 region: CASSGSSGRAYEQYF. CDR3 nucleotides: TGTGCCAGTAGTGGCTCTAGCGGGAGGGCGTACGAGCAGTACTTC.

This sequence joins TRBV4-1 and TRBJ2-1, with D perhaps matching TRBD2 (6 bases). V lost 7 bases, J lost 4 bases, and 14 bases lay in between. This CDR3 is 14 amino acids long. Per the germline V gene, CDR1 is MGHRA and CDR2 is YSYEKL. CDR3 residues: CASTSGLSYNEQFF. CDR3 DNA sequence: TGCGCCAGCACCTCGGGACTCTCATACAATGAGCAGTTCTTC.

The V and J genes are TRBV5-8 and TRBJ1-2, with a tentative D call TRBD1 (5 bases). Per germline, CDR1 SGHTS and CDR2 YDEGEE. The CDR3 is 14 residues long. The V gene lost 0 bases and the J gene lost 1 base, with 7 bases spanning the gap. CDR3 residues: CASSLGGSNYGYTF. CDR3 in DNA: TGTGCCAGCAGCTTGGGGGGCAGTAACTATGGCTACACCTTC.

The rearrangement joins TRBV10-3 to TRBJ1-3, with a possible D match to TRBD1 (6 bases). Germline CDR1 is ENHRY and CDR2 is SYGVKD. Trimming left V 8 bases short and J 0 bases short, with 11 bases between. The CDR3 loop spans 14 amino acids. The CDR3 sequence: CAIRGAASGNTIYF. CDR3 nucleotide sequence: TGTGCCATCCGGGGGGCGGCCTCTGGAAACACCATATATTTT.

The J gene is TRBJ2-1, the V gene TRBV28, with 9 bases lining up with TRBD1. The CDR3 covers 15 residues. The junction had 7 bases not matched to a gene; V was cut back by 6 bases and J by 4 bases. Germline V gene lookup returns CDR1 MDHEN and CDR2 SYDVKM. CDR3 sequence (DNA): TGTGCCAGCAGGACGACAGGGGGTTGGTACAATGAGCAGTTCTTC. This codes for CASRTTGGWYNEQFF.

Relative to its sample, this clone is large. The chain has TRBV5-8 and TRBJ1-5; D ambiguous. With 4 bases removed from V and 0 bases from J, the gap between germline ends came to 17 bases. The CDR3 sequence is 17 residues long. Germline V gives CDR1 SGHTS, CDR2 YDEGEE. The CDR3 DNA follows: TGTGCCAGCAGCACGAAAAATAGTCGGTTTAGCAATCAGCCCCAGCATTTT. Translated, it gives CASSTKNSRFSNQPQHF.

The gene calls are TRBV11-2 and TRBJ1-4; 7 nucleotides agree with TRBD1. This CDR3 region has 16 residues. Germline V gene lookup returns CDR1 SGHAT and CDR2 FQNNGV. The ends lost 2 bases at V and 7 bases at J; junction bases unmatched: 10. CDR3: CASSLNFGTEGEKLFF. The DNA for the CDR3 is TGTGCCAGCAGCTTAAATTTTGGGACAGAAGGTGAAAAACTGTTTTTT.

This clone is a singleton in its sample. The CDR3 sequence: CASSYLGQRTEKLFF. The DNA for the CDR3 is TGTGCCAGCAGTTACCTGGGACAGCGAACCGAAAAACTGTTTTTT. The gene calls are TRBV6-5 and TRBJ1-4, with 7 nucleotides matching TRBD1. After removal of 2 bases from V and 8 bases from J, the junction contained 8 bases not matched to a gene. Germline CDR1 reads MNHEY; CDR2 reads SVGAGI. The CDR3 is 15 amino acids.

This clone was seen more than once but under ten times. The chain employs TRBV5-1 and TRBJ1-5; D not resolved. The germline V gene has CDR1 SGHRS and CDR2 YFSETQ. Trimming shortened V by 5 bases and J by 2 bases, and 14 bases separated the two germline ends. The CDR3 loop spans 15 amino acids. The DNA of the CDR3 is TGCGCCAGCAGTCCAGGAGGATCCGGCAATCAGCCCCAGCATTTT. Translating it yields CASSPGGSGNQPQHF.

The V and J genes are TRBV6-6 and TRBJ1-1; the match to TRBD1 covers 8 bases. Trimming cost V 6 bases and J 1 base; bases outside gene matches: 4. CDR1 is MNHNY, CDR2 SVGAGI, per germline (reference sequence). There are 14 residues in the CDR3. The DNA for the CDR3 is TGTGCCAGCAGATCCGGGACAGGGAACACTGAAGCTTTCTTT. Its protein product is CASRSGTGNTEAFF.

The rearrangement links TRBV19 to TRBJ1-3; tentatively, D is TRBD1 (5 bases). Germline CDR1 reads LNHDA; CDR2 reads SQIVND (reference sequence). V lost 6 bases, J lost 4 bases, and 10 bases lay in between. This CDR3 region has 13 residues. The CDR3 loop reads CASRGAGGNTIYF. CDR3 nucleotides: TGTGCCAGTAGAGGGGCTGGCGGAAACACCATATATTTT.